The 22 T cell receptor beta chains in this list originate from one sample, sequenced in a study of cytomegalovirus exposure and HLA in healthy donors. PCR used 60 Vbeta primers and 13 Jbeta primers. This table comes from immunoSEQ multiplex PCR, and its TCRdb copy is limited to in-frame clones, with some not included. The sample lists about 120,000 clones, roughly 80% occurring once. The sequenced sample was PBMCs. These receptors all come from a man between 45 and 60 years old in good health and CMV-seronegative.

The CDR3 nucleotides read TGTGCCAGCAGTACTATATCCCCCGATCTCTCCTACGAGCAGTACTTC. Its protein is CASSTISPDLSYEQYF. The chain combines TRBV28 with TRBJ2-7, with D unresolved. Germline V gene lookup returns CDR1 MDHEN and CDR2 SYDVKM. CDR3 length: 16 amino acids. V was clipped by 5 bases and J by 0 bases, with 17 bases between them.

The chain carries TRBV27 and TRBJ2-7; tentative D call: TRBD2 (6 bases). The CDR3 extends over 14 amino acids. CDR1 and CDR2 from the germline V gene are MNHEY and SMNVEV (reference sequence). The V end lost 3 bases, the J end lost 0 bases, and 9 bases lay between the germline ends. As DNA, the CDR3 is TGTGCCAGCAGTTTGGAGGGAAGCTCCTACGAGCAGTACTTC. Its translation: CASSLEGSSYEQYF.

The rearrangement uses TRBV9 and TRBJ2-7, with 7 bases that match TRBD2. The V gene's germline CDR1 is SGDLS and CDR2 YYNGEE. The CDR3 length is 13 residues. The junction had 7 bases not matched to a gene; V was cut back by 3 bases and J by 7 bases. CDR3 nucleotide sequence: TGTGCCAGCAGCGCGGGGATGGGGGGGGAGCAGTACTTC. Translation: CASSAGMGGEQYF.

The V and J genes are TRBV29-1 and TRBJ2-1, with TRBD2 matching 8 bases. This CDR3 has 11 amino acids. The germline V gene encodes CDR1 SQVTM and CDR2 ANQGSEA. The V and J ends lost 8 bases and 6 bases, in that order; junction bases with no gene match: 3. The CDR3 region has the DNA TGCAGCTACGGGGGGGTCAATGAGCAGTTCTTC. It specifies CSYGGVNEQFF.

The chain employs TRBV19 and TRBJ2-5; 7 positions match TRBD2. The CDR3 sequence is 13 residues long. Germline V gene sequence: CDR1 LNHDA, CDR2 SQIVND (reference sequence). With 5 bases clipped from V and 5 bases from J, the junction kept 5 bases outside the gene matches. Here the CDR3 reads CASSERGIETQYF. The CDR3 coding sequence is TGTGCCAGTAGTGAGCGGGGAATTGAGACCCAGTACTTC. The full variable domain, in which reference TRBV19 and TRBJ2-5 provide the parts outside the CDR3, is DGGITQSPKYLFRKEGQNVTLSCEQNLNHDAMYWYRQDPGQGLRLIYYSQIVNDFQKGDIAEGYSVSREKKESFPLTVTSAQKNPTAFYLCASSERGIETQYFGPGTRLLVL.

The V and J genes are TRBV7-2 and TRBJ1-5; no firm D call. Per the germline V gene, CDR1 is SGHTA and CDR2 is FQGNSA. V was pared by 1 base and J by 5 bases, with 6 bases between. The CDR3 is 13 residues long. This chain's CDR3 is CASSLDPDQPQHF. CDR3 bases: TGTGCCAGCAGCTTAGACCCGGATCAGCCCCAGCATTTT.

V usage is TRBV18 and J usage is TRBJ1-5, with TRBD1 as a possible D gene (6 bases). Between the trimmed V and J ends, which lost 3 bases and 6 bases, there was a span of 12 bases. The CDR3 spans 14 residues. CDR1 and CDR2 from the germline V gene are KGHSH and LQKENI. The CDR3 DNA follows: TGTGCCAGCTCACCGACAGGTGGCGGTCAGCCCCAGCATTTT. Translating it yields CASSPTGGGQPQHF.

This rearrangement joins TRBV9 to TRBJ2-7; 7 bases match TRBD2. The V gene end was trimmed by 7 bases and the J gene end by 1 base; junction bases not matched to a gene: 2. Germline CDR1 is SGDLS and CDR2 is YYNGEE. The CDR3 loop spans 12 amino acids. In nucleotides, the CDR3 is TGTGCCAGCGGGGGGGGGTCCTACGAGCAGTACTTC. Translated, it gives CASGGGSYEQYF.

This clone was observed a handful of times. The J gene is TRBJ2-5, the V gene TRBV5-1, with 9 bases matching TRBD2. Losses at the gene ends were 5 bases for V and 0 bases for J; bases not matched to a gene: 11. CDR3 size: 17 residues. Per the germline V gene, CDR1 is SGHRS and CDR2 is YFSETQ. CDR3 sequence reads: CASSPRPSGGHQETQYF. As DNA, the CDR3 is TGCGCCAGCAGTCCGCGACCAAGCGGGGGGCACCAAGAGACCCAGTACTTC.

The chain employs TRBV7-3 and TRBJ1-4; D ambiguous. This CDR3 region has 13 residues. The germline V gene has CDR1 SGHTA and CDR2 FQGTGA. The V and J ends lost 3 bases and 5 bases respectively, with 7 bases between them. The CDR3, as DNA: TGTGCCAGCAGCTTGGGTAGCAATGAAAAACTGTTTTTT. It codes for CASSLGSNEKLFF.

Here the CDR3 reads CASSSRDRGRGYTF. The CDR3 coding sequence is TGTGCCAGCAGCTCCCGGGACAGGGGGCGTGGCTACACCTTC. The genes are TRBV5-4 and TRBJ1-2, with TRBD1 matching over 12 bases. Per germline, CDR1 SGHNT and CDR2 YYREEE (reference sequence). This CDR3 has 14 amino acids. J gave up 7 bases and V 3 bases, and 4 bases lay outside the gene matches.

This clone was seen once. The genes are TRBV19 and TRBJ2-2, with 9 positions matching TRBD2. V lost 3 bases, J lost 4 bases, and 12 bases stayed unmatched. The CDR3 covers 18 residues. Germline CDR1 is LNHDA and CDR2 is SQIVND (reference sequence). CDR3 DNA: TGTGCCAGTAGTATGGGGTCCTTAGCGGGAGCCCCCACCGGGGAGCTGTTTTTT. It encodes CASSMGSLAGAPTGELFF.

This clone was counted between two and nine times. The chain is built from TRBV28 and TRBJ1-4; a possible D gene is TRBD1 (6 bases). This CDR3 has 11 residues. Deletions cut 6 bases from V and 8 bases from J, with 7 bases between. The germline CDR1 and CDR2 sequences are MDHEN and SYDVKM. The CDR3: CASSDREKLFF. In nucleotides, the CDR3 is TGTGCCAGCAGCGACAGGGAAAAACTGTTTTTT.

The J gene is TRBJ1-3, the V gene TRBV28; D unresolved. The CDR3 spans 12 residues. Germline CDR1 and CDR2: MDHEN and SYDVKM. V was clipped by 5 bases and J by 7 bases, with 9 bases between them. The CDR3 is CASSTEINTIYF. The CDR3 DNA reads as TGTGCCAGCAGTACAGAAATCAACACCATATATTTT.

The chain joins TRBV28 to TRBJ2-3, with 12 bases fitting TRBD2. The CDR3 has 15 amino acids. Germline trimming cut 4 bases from V and 7 bases from J; bases unmatched to any gene: 6. The germline gives CDR1 MDHEN, CDR2 SYDVKM. CDR3 residues: CASSSSGGAKNTQYF. Written as DNA, the CDR3 is TGTGCCAGCAGTTCTAGCGGGGGGGCTAAGAATACGCAGTATTTT.

The J gene is TRBJ2-3, the V gene TRBV4-2; 10 bases are a match to TRBD2. Germline loops: CDR1 LGHNA, CDR2 YNFKEQ. CDR3 size: 16 residues. V gave up 3 bases and J gave up 4 bases; unmatched junction bases: 7. The CDR3 loop reads CASSHSGAGGADTQYF. The CDR3 nucleotides read TGTGCCAGCAGCCATTCCGGAGCGGGAGGGGCAGATACGCAGTATTTT.

V is TRBV19 and J is TRBJ1-3; TRBD1 might be the D (6 bases). The CDR3 spans 14 residues. Germline V gives CDR1 LNHDA, CDR2 SQIVND (reference sequence). With 6 bases removed from V and 3 bases from J, the gap between germline ends came to 12 bases. The CDR3 region has the DNA TGTGCCAGTAGGGGGACATATCTTGGAAACACCATATATTTT. This gives the protein CASRGTYLGNTIYF.

This clone was seen only once. V usage is TRBV7-8 and J usage is TRBJ2-3; D is ambiguous. The V and J ends lost 2 bases and 6 bases respectively, with 21 bases between them. Looked up from germline, CDR1 is SGHVS and CDR2 is FQNEAQ. This CDR3 spans 17 amino acids. CDR3 in amino acids: CASSLFVTIAEPDTQYF. The DNA for the CDR3 is TGTGCCAGCAGCTTATTTGTTACGATCGCAGAACCTGATACGCAGTATTTT.

The rearrangement uses TRBV29-1 and TRBJ1-4; 8 bases map to TRBD1. This CDR3 region has 13 residues. Germline assignment: CDR1 SQVTM and CDR2 ANQGSEA. With 7 bases clipped from V and 7 bases from J, the junction kept 8 bases outside the gene matches. The CDR3 loop reads CSALQGGTEKLFF. In DNA, the CDR3 is TGCAGCGCCCTACAGGGGGGAACTGAAAAACTGTTTTTT.

This clone has a single count. The chain recombines TRBV6-1 with TRBJ2-7; perhaps TRBD1 as D (6 bases). The CDR3 spans 16 residues. Looked up from germline, CDR1 is MNHNS and CDR2 is SASEGT. V lost 3 bases and J lost 1, with 16 bases in between. CDR3 amino acids: CASSDNLGRGSYEQYF. CDR3 in DNA: TGTGCCAGCAGTGATAACCTCGGCAGGGGTTCCTACGAGCAGTACTTC.

The chain is built from TRBV9 and TRBJ2-5; D is undetermined. Per germline, CDR1 SGDLS and CDR2 YYNGEE. The ends were cut back, 4 bases at V and 1 base at J, with 11 bases in the middle. The CDR3 has 14 residues. The CDR3 DNA sequence: TGTGCCAGCAGCCCGAGGAGAGGCCAAGAGACCCAGTACTTC. It is translated as CASSPRRGQETQYF.

This chain joins TRBV4-1 and TRBJ2-1; D might be TRBD2 (6 bases). CDR1 is MGHRA and CDR2 is YSYEKL in the germline V gene. V was cut by 3 bases and J by 4 bases, with 10 bases left in between. The CDR3 extends over 14 amino acids. CDR3 bases: TGCGCCAGCAGCCAGGGGACTTCTTACAATGAGCAGTTCTTC. Translating gives CASSQGTSYNEQFF.